The 27 T cell receptor beta chains below all came from one sample that was sequenced in a study of CD8 T cells in Susac syndrome. Reverse transcription used roughly 0.45 to 1 ug RNA and random hexamers. Using its own MiXCR run on the immunoSEQ multiplex PCR reads, TCRdb lists one record per CDR3 protein. The table has fewer than 350,000 distinct CDR3 sequences, about 82% seen once. Sequencing was performed on CD8+ T cells from PBMCs. The receptors were sampled from a human donor with multiple sclerosis.

The chain joins TRBV7-9 to TRBJ2-3; TRBD2 aligns across 12 bases. Germline lookup yields CDR1 SEHNR and CDR2 FQNEAQ (reference sequence). This CDR3 region has 18 residues. With V trimmed by 5 bases and J by 0 bases, 9 bases remained unmatched. This CDR3 is CASSPRTSGTFSTDTQYF. Written as DNA, the CDR3 is TGTGCCAGCAGCCCCCGGACTAGCGGGACCTTTAGCACAGATACGCAGTATTTT.

The chain couples TRBV20-1 to TRBJ2-7; tentatively, D is TRBD1 (6 bases). The germline gives CDR1 DFQATT, CDR2 SNEGSKA (reference sequence). V was pared by 2 bases and J by 4 bases, with 15 bases between. The CDR3 length is 14 residues. The CDR3 nucleotides read TGCAGTGCTAGACGTACCGGGACACTTTACGAGCAGTACTTC. This encodes CSARRTGTLYEQYF.

The CDR3 DNA reads as TGTGCCAGCCAAAAAGGCCAGAGCAATCAGCCCCAGCATTTT. It is translated as CASQKGQSNQPQHF. The chain uses TRBV7-9 and TRBJ1-5; D ambiguous. V was pared by 8 bases and J by 1 base, with 12 bases between. Germline V gene data show CDR1 as SEHNR and CDR2 as FQNEAQ (reference sequence). This CDR3 is 14 amino acids long.

The CDR3 loop is CASSTEGTATNEKLFF. The CDR3 coding sequence is TGTGCCAGTAGTACCGAGGGAACTGCAACTAATGAAAAACTGTTTTTT. The chain employs TRBV19 and TRBJ1-4; no reliable D call. Germline CDR1 and CDR2: LNHDA and SQIVND (reference sequence). V lost 4 bases and J lost 0, with 12 bases in between. CDR3 length: 16 amino acids.

There are a few counts of this clonotype. V is TRBV7-2 and J is TRBJ2-7, with D uncertain. The CDR3 has 13 amino acids. Per the germline V gene, CDR1 is SGHTA and CDR2 is FQGNSA. Trimming removed 1 base at V and 4 bases at J, with 8 bases between. CDR3 DNA sequence: TGTGCCAGCAGCTTAGGAAACACTTACGAGCAGTACTTC. This gives the protein CASSLGNTYEQYF. Variable domain in full (rest from reference TRBV7-2 and TRBJ2-7): GAGVSQSPSNKVTEKGKDVELRCDPISGHTALYWYRQSLGQGLEFLIYFQGNSAPDKSGLPSDRFSAERTGGSVSTLTIQRTQQEDSAVYLCASSLGNTYEQYFGPGTRLTVT.

The rearrangement joins TRBV28 to TRBJ2-1; 10 nucleotides line up with TRBD2. This CDR3 is built from 15 residues. V trimming: 3 bases; J trimming: 4 bases; junction bases outside the gene matches: 3. Germline V lookup: CDR1 MDHEN, CDR2 SYDVKM. In DNA form, the CDR3 reads TGTGCCAGCAGTTTCGAAGCGGGAGGGTACAATGAGCAGTTCTTC. Residues: CASSFEAGGYNEQFF. Full variable domain (rest looked up from reference TRBV28 and TRBJ2-1): DVKVTQSSRYLVKRTGEKVFLECVQDMDHENMFWYRQDPGLGLRLIYFSYDVKMKEKGDIPEGYSVSREKKERFSLILESASTNQTSMYLCASSFEAGGYNEQFFGPGTRLTVL.

The chain uses TRBV2 and TRBJ1-5; unclear D gene. CDR3 length equals 13 residues. Germline assignment: CDR1 SNHLY and CDR2 FYNNEI. Trimming removed 0 bases from V and 8 bases from J, with 8 bases in between. As DNA, the CDR3 is TGTGCCAGCAGTGAAGCTTCAGACGAGCCCCAGCATTTT. Translated, it gives CASSEASDEPQHF. Supplemented by reference TRBV2 and TRBJ1-5, the full variable domain reads EPEVTQTPSHQVTQMGQEVILRCVPISNHLYFYWYRQILGQKVEFLVSFYNNEISEKSEIFDDQFSVERPDGSNFTLKIRSTKLEDSAMYFCASSEASDEPQHFGDGTRLSIL.

The chain is built from TRBV30 and TRBJ1-5; D is possibly TRBD1 (5 bases). Germline CDR1 GTSNPN, CDR2 SVGIG (reference sequence). The V gene lost 2 bases and the J gene lost 5 bases, with 10 bases spanning the gap. The CDR3 is 13 residues long. The CDR3 region is CAWSLGEDQPQHF. Written as DNA, the CDR3 is TGTGCCTGGAGTTTAGGGGAGGATCAGCCCCAGCATTTT.

The chain joins TRBV20-1 to TRBJ2-7; 10 bases are shared with TRBD2. The CDR3 runs to 18 residues. J lost 2 bases, V lost 0 bases, and 13 bases had no gene match. Germline assignment: CDR1 DFQATT and CDR2 SNEGSKA (reference sequence). The CDR3 coding sequence is TGCAGTGCTAGAGATTTAGCTAGCGGGAGAGGCGTCGCCTACGAGCAGTACTTC. Amino acids: CSARDLASGRGVAYEQYF.

The V and J genes are TRBV10-3 and TRBJ2-7; TRBD2 matches 9 bases. V was clipped by 0 bases and J by 5 bases; unmatched bases: 8. The length of the CDR3 is 16 residues. From germline, CDR1 is ENHRY and CDR2 SYGVKD. The CDR3, as DNA: TGTGCCATCAGTGAGTCGACCCTAGCGGGAACGGACGAGCAGTACTTC. It translates to CAISESTLAGTDEQYF.

The chain links TRBV30 to TRBJ2-2, with D perhaps TRBD1 or TRBD2 (5 bases each). Trimming pared 5 bases from V and 8 bases from J, leaving 9 bases between. CDR3 length: 11 amino acids. From germline, CDR1 is GTSNPN and CDR2 SVGIG (reference sequence). CDR3 sequence: CAWGGSGELFF. CDR3 coding DNA: TGTGCCTGGGGGGGATCTGGGGAGCTGTTTTTT.

The V call is TRBV25-1, the J call TRBJ2-7; TRBD1 aligns across 8 bases. Germline CDR1 is MGHDK and CDR2 is SYGVNS. Trimming removed 10 bases from V and 4 bases from J; junction bases left unmatched: 12. CDR3 length: 14 residues. This CDR3 reads CATQPDRDSYEQYF. CDR3 nucleotides: TGTGCCACCCAACCGGACAGGGATTCTTACGAGCAGTACTTC.

The rearrangement uses TRBV13 and TRBJ1-5; 9 bases fit TRBD1. Trimming removed 4 bases from V and 9 bases from J; junction bases left unmatched: 4. The V gene's germline CDR1 is PRHDT and CDR2 FYEKMQ (reference sequence). The CDR3 loop spans 13 amino acids. The CDR3 reads CASSWGQGRPQHF. The CDR3 nucleotides read TGTGCCAGCAGCTGGGGACAGGGACGGCCCCAGCATTTT.

V usage is TRBV10-2 and J usage is TRBJ2-1, with 7 bases matching TRBD1. Germline CDR1 reads WSHSY; CDR2 reads SAAADI. Trimming took 0 bases from V and 3 from J; bases not matched to a gene: 8. The CDR3 is 17 amino acids. CDR3 sequence reads: CASSESQGVRNYNEQFF. CDR3 bases: TGCGCCAGCAGTGAGTCGCAGGGGGTAAGGAACTACAATGAGCAGTTCTTC.

This clonotype was found once. The rearrangement joins TRBV9 to TRBJ1-6; the D is unclear. The CDR3 sequence is 15 residues long. Trimming removed 2 bases from V and 3 bases from J, with 9 bases in between. Per germline, CDR1 SGDLS and CDR2 YYNGEE. The CDR3 sequence: CASSVRENYNSPLHF. CDR3 nucleotide sequence: TGTGCCAGCAGCGTGAGGGAAAACTATAATTCACCCCTCCACTTT.

This clonotype came up once. This chain uses TRBV4-3 with TRBJ1-2; D not resolved. Germline V CDR1 and CDR2: LGHNA, YSLEER. V gave up 1 base and J gave up 0 bases, with 12 bases separating them. This CDR3 is 16 amino acids long. The CDR3 DNA reads as TGCGCCAGCAGCCAAGGTTGGCCTGGAGCTAACTATGGCTACACCTTC. Residues: CASSQGWPGANYGYTF.

CDR3 residues: CASSSPPTGVRDEKLFF. In DNA form, the CDR3 reads TGTGCCAGCAGCTCCCCCCCCACAGGGGTAAGAGATGAAAAACTGTTTTTT. The rearrangement uses TRBV28 and TRBJ1-4, with 7 bases fitting TRBD1. V dropped 6 bases and J dropped 6; count of bases not matched to a gene: 16. Germline V gives CDR1 MDHEN, CDR2 SYDVKM. The CDR3 covers 17 residues.

The rearrangement joins TRBV27 to TRBJ2-1; D might be TRBD1 or TRBD2, each matching 5 bases. Trimming took 2 bases from V and 12 from J, leaving 17 bases between them. In germline, CDR1 is MNHEY, CDR2 SMNVEV (reference sequence). This CDR3 spans 14 amino acids. The CDR3 loop reads CASSLRGEIVRQFF. The CDR3 DNA reads TGTGCCAGCAGTTTAAGGGGAGAGATTGTGAGGCAGTTCTTC.

This clonotype showed up just once. The J gene is TRBJ2-7, the V gene TRBV4-2, with a tentative D call TRBD1 (6 bases). V shed 2 bases and J shed 2 bases, with 13 bases lying between them. Germline CDR1 reads LGHNA; CDR2 reads YNFKEQ. This CDR3 comprises 15 residues. CDR3 region: CASSQNRDSPYEQYF. CDR3 sequence (DNA): TGTGCCAGCAGCCAAAACAGGGATTCACCCTACGAGCAGTACTTC.

The genes are TRBV29-1 and TRBJ2-7, with D possibly matching TRBD2 (5 bases). V lost 1 base and J 4 bases, leaving 11 bases between the germline ends. Germline CDR1 and CDR2: SQVTM and ANQGSEA. This CDR3 is built from 13 residues. CDR3 sequence reads: CSVEGQRAYEQYF. The CDR3 DNA follows: TGCAGCGTTGAAGGTCAGAGGGCGTACGAGCAGTACTTC.

V usage is TRBV7-2 and J usage is TRBJ1-1; TRBD1 aligns across 8 bases. CDR1 and CDR2 (germline): SGHTA, FQGNSA. This CDR3 comprises 15 residues. With V trimmed by 2 bases and J by 1 base, 3 bases remained unmatched. CDR3 in DNA: TGTGCCAGCAGCTTAAGGACAGGGAAGAACACTGAAGCTTTCTTT. It encodes CASSLRTGKNTEAFF.

The chain joins TRBV9 to TRBJ2-1; 12 bases align to TRBD2. With V trimmed by 7 bases and J by 1 base, 15 bases remained unmatched. Germline-derived CDR1 and CDR2 are SGDLS and YYNGEE. The length of the CDR3 is 19 residues. For the CDR3, the DNA is TGTGCCAGCGCGGGAAACAGACCCCTAGCGGGAGGGTCCTACAATGAGCAGTTCTTC. This translates into CASAGNRPLAGGSYNEQFF.

The rearrangement links TRBV7-2 to TRBJ2-7; TRBD1 matches at 8 bases. This CDR3 has 14 residues. Germline V gives CDR1 SGHTA, CDR2 FQGNSA. The V segment lost 4 bases and the J segment 4 bases; nucleotides outside the gene matches: 6. The CDR3, as DNA: TGTGCCAGCAGCTCAGGGACAGGAAAATACGAGCAGTACTTC. Translation gives CASSSGTGKYEQYF.

This sequence joins TRBV20-1 and TRBJ2-7, with 9 bases aligning to TRBD2. J lost 5 bases, V lost 3 bases, and 11 bases had no gene match. Germline V gene lookup returns CDR1 DFQATT and CDR2 SNEGSKA (reference sequence). The CDR3 has 15 amino acids. CDR3 sequence: CSASRLPSGKHEQYF. CDR3 coding DNA: TGCAGTGCTAGTCGTCTTCCTAGCGGGAAGCACGAGCAGTACTTC.

V is TRBV12-3 or TRBV12-4 and J is TRBJ2-5, with 8 positions matching TRBD2. This CDR3 region has 14 residues. The ends lost 6 bases at V and 1 base at J; junction bases unmatched: 4. For the CDR3, the DNA is TGTGCCAGCAGATCGACTAGCGCCCAAGAGACCCAGTACTTC. Translating gives CASRSTSAQETQYF.

This clonotype was found once. The chain employs TRBV6-2 or TRBV6-3 and TRBJ2-6; TRBD1 is a possible D gene (6 bases). The CDR3 has 17 amino acids. Between the trimmed V and J ends, which lost 5 bases and 0 bases, there was a span of 14 bases. Germline V CDR1 and CDR2: MNHEY, SVGEGT. The CDR3, as DNA: TGTGCCAGCAGTGACGACAGGTTCCTCTCTGGGGCCAACGTCCTGACTTTC. Translated: CASSDDRFLSGANVLTF.

This chain joins TRBV19 and TRBJ1-3, with D perhaps TRBD1 (5 bases). Germline loops: CDR1 LNHDA, CDR2 SQIVND (reference sequence). Trimming removed 6 bases from V and 2 bases from J, with 17 bases in between. The CDR3 has 16 amino acids. For the CDR3, the DNA is TGTGCCAGTAGACCCCCTCGACAGAACCCTGGAAACACCATATATTTT. Translation: CASRPPRQNPGNTIYF. Based on the CDR3 plus reference TRBV19 and TRBJ1-3, the full variable domain is DGGITQSPKYLFRKEGQNVTLSCEQNLNHDAMYWYRQDPGQGLRLIYYSQIVNDFQKGDIAEGYSVSREKKESFPLTVTSAQKNPTAFYLCASRPPRQNPGNTIYFGEGSWLTVV.